One and the same sample provided the 19 T cell receptor beta chains below, sequenced in a study of low-dose radiotherapy and immunotherapy resistance in tumors (dated by TCRdb to between 2022 and 2023). The sequencer was an Illumina HiSeq 2500. First-strand cDNA was synthesized using Superscript III and a set of TRAV- and TRBV-specific primers, so that both TCRalpha and TCRbeta chains were covered. TCRs were amplified for about 20 PCR cycles with Phusion, using a constant-region primer paired with the adapter attached to the V primers. TCRdb's own reprocessing of the public reads used fastp at Q25 and MiXCR and kept productive beta chains. Rows merge per CDR3 protein into single entries with the most common DNA and genes. Here the sample has tens of thousands of distinct CDR3 sequences; over 15% occur a single time. The ten top clones hold less than 3% of the sample. Taken with the paper, the label for time point translates to: before trial treatment.

Sequenced material: PBMCs, taken before treatment. The origin of the receptors is a male donor with prostate cancer.

The chain is built from TRBV13 and TRBJ1-1; no clear D. The germline V gene has CDR1 PRHDT and CDR2 FYEKMQ (reference sequence). Trimming shortened V by 5 bases and J by 7 bases, and 8 bases separated the two germline ends. The CDR3 runs to 11 residues. Here the CDR3 DNA reads TGTGCCAGCAGCCTGGAGGGTGAAGCTTTCTTT. Its protein product is CASSLEGEAFF.

The table lists this clonotype with many counts. The V gene is TRBV7-9, the J gene TRBJ1-4; 9 bases line up with TRBD1. Germline loops: CDR1 SEHNR, CDR2 FQNEAQ (reference sequence). With V trimmed by 5 bases and J by 3 bases, 4 bases remained unmatched. The CDR3 contains 15 residues. The CDR3 DNA sequence: TGTGCCAGCAGCGTACAGGGGGCGTCTAATGAAAAACTGTTTTTT. Its protein is CASSVQGASNEKLFF. Combining the CDR3 with reference TRBV7-9 and TRBJ1-4 gives the whole variable domain DTGVSQNPRHKITKRGQNVTFRCDPISEHNRLYWYRQTLGQGPEFLTYFQNEAQLEKSRLLSDRFSAERPKGSFSTLEIQRTEQGDSAMYLCASSVQGASNEKLFFGSGTQLSVL.

At least ten counts were recorded for this clonotype. This chain joins TRBV10-1 and TRBJ2-1, with 10 bases fitting TRBD2. CDR1 and CDR2 (germline): WNHNN, SYGVQD (reference sequence). The V gene end was trimmed by 3 bases and the J gene end by 8 bases; junction bases not matched to a gene: 10. The CDR3 totals 16 residues. This CDR3 is CASSDLAGASGDEQFF. Written as DNA, the CDR3 is TGCGCCAGCAGTGATCTAGCGGGGGCCTCCGGGGATGAGCAGTTCTTC.

The chain combines TRBV21-1 with TRBJ1-5; the D call in the table, TRBD1, was not verified against the DNA. TRBV21-1 is a known pseudogene. The CDR3 loop spans 17 amino acids. DNA for the CDR3: TGTGCCAGCAGCAAAGCCCCTCGACGGGGGAGCAATCAGCCCCAGCATTTT. Translated, it gives CASSKAPRRGSNQPQHF.

This clonotype has ten or more counts. This chain joins TRBV7-9 and TRBJ2-5; 7 bases match TRBD1. This CDR3 is 16 amino acids long. The V gene end was trimmed by 5 bases and the J gene end by 2 bases; junction bases not matched to a gene: 11. The germline V gene has CDR1 SEHNR and CDR2 FQNEAQ (reference sequence). CDR3 DNA sequence: TGTGCCAGCAGCAAAACTCCGGGACAGAAACAAGAGACCCAGTACTTC. Protein sequence: CASSKTPGQKQETQYF.

This clonotype was seen at least ten times. V is TRBV2 and J is TRBJ2-7; D perhaps matches TRBD2 (5 bases). V was trimmed by 3 bases and J by 6 bases, leaving 12 bases between them. The V gene's germline CDR1 is SNHLY and CDR2 FYNNEI. The CDR3 length is 13 residues. The CDR3 here is CASSEVAAGEQYF. The CDR3 bases are TGTGCCAGCAGTGAGGTCGCCGCGGGCGAGCAGTACTTC.

This clonotype was recorded at least ten times. The J gene is TRBJ2-3, the V gene TRBV3-1, with D perhaps matching TRBD2 (5 bases). The CDR3 covers 15 residues. Trimming pared 0 bases from V and 8 bases from J, leaving 15 bases between. Germline-derived CDR1 and CDR2 are LGHDT and YNNKEL (reference sequence). CDR3 coding DNA: TGTGCCAGCAGCCAAGATAGGGTGCTCGGACTTACGCAGTATTTT. Amino acid sequence: CASSQDRVLGLTQYF.

This clonotype has ten or more counts. The CDR3 nucleotides read TGTGCCAGCAGGCCAACAGGGGATACGCAGTATTTT. Amino acid sequence: CASRPTGDTQYF. This rearrangement joins TRBV12-3 or TRBV12-4 to TRBJ2-3, with D perhaps TRBD1 (6 bases). The V end lost 6 bases, the J end lost 6 bases, and 10 bases lay between the germline ends. This CDR3 contains 12 residues.

The sample holds many counts of this clonotype. This chain joins TRBV14 and TRBJ2-7; 8 bases agree with TRBD1. Germline CDR1 reads SGHDN; CDR2 reads FVKESK. V lost 0 bases and J lost 2; bases outside the gene matches: 6. This CDR3 region has 16 residues. The CDR3 protein is CASSQELGQDPYEQYF. The CDR3, as DNA: TGTGCCAGCAGCCAAGAATTGGGACAGGACCCCTACGAGCAGTACTTC.

This clonotype was seen repeatedly, ten times or more. The genes are TRBV7-2 and TRBJ2-7; D unresolved. The V gene lost 7 bases and the J gene lost 4 bases, with 14 bases spanning the gap. The CDR3 extends over 13 amino acids. CDR1 SGHTA and CDR2 FQGNSA come from the germline V gene. CDR3 DNA sequence: TGTGCCAGCACCCAGGTGGGATCGTACGAGCAGTACTTC. Its translation is CASTQVGSYEQYF.

Points on this clonotype: This sequence is one base from a far larger clone and is likely a read error. The V gene is TRBV11-2, the J gene TRBJ2-1; tentative D call: TRBD2 (6 bases). The CDR3 covers 13 residues. Trimming took 4 bases from V and 13 from J, leaving 17 bases between them. The germline V gene has CDR1 SGHAT and CDR2 FQNNGV. DNA for the CDR3: TGTGCCAGCAGCTACATCGGGGGAGAGACCCAGTTCTTC. It is translated as CASSYIGGETQFF.

This clonotype has ten or more counts. V usage is TRBV2 and J usage is TRBJ2-2; 8 bases fit TRBD2. The V gene's germline CDR1 is SNHLY and CDR2 FYNNEI. CDR3 length: 16 residues. J gave up 0 bases and V 2 bases, and 2 bases lay outside the gene matches. DNA of the CDR3: TGTGCCAGCAGTGAAATAGCGGGGACGAACACCGGGGAGCTGTTTTTT. Protein product: CASSEIAGTNTGELFF.

There are many counts of this clonotype. The V gene is TRBV7-9, the J gene TRBJ2-6; TRBD2 matches 8 bases. V dropped 3 bases and J dropped 0; count of bases not matched to a gene: 7. Germline values: CDR1 SEHNR, CDR2 FQNEAQ (reference sequence). The CDR3 extends over 18 amino acids. CDR3 sequence reads: CASSFRRGGGSGANVLTF. The CDR3 nucleotides are TGTGCCAGCAGCTTTCGCCGGGGGGGGGGCTCTGGGGCCAACGTCCTGACTTTC.

This clonotype was detected ten times or more. V gene TRBV7-3 combines with J gene TRBJ2-6; TRBD2 is a possible D gene (6 bases). Germline-derived CDR1 and CDR2 are SGHTA and FQGTGA. The CDR3 has 16 residues. V was clipped by 1 base and J by 7 bases, with 14 bases between them. CDR3 nucleotide sequence: TGTGCCAGCAGCTTAAGTGTCCAGGGAGGAGCCAACGTCCTGACTTTC. It is translated as CASSLSVQGGANVLTF.

With regard to this clonotype: A far larger clone is only one base removed, so a read error is likely. The chain employs TRBV5-4 and TRBJ2-1, with D maybe TRBD2 (5 bases). The CDR3 runs to 13 residues. The V gene's germline CDR1 is SGHNT and CDR2 YYREEE (reference sequence). The CDR3, as DNA: TGTGCCAGCAGCCCCGGACTCCGACGCGAGCAGCACTTC. This sequence encodes CASSPGLRREQHF. Supplemented by reference TRBV5-4 and TRBJ2-1, the full variable domain reads ETGVTQSPTHLIKTRGQQVTLRCSSQSGHNTVSWYQQALGQGPQFIFQYYREEENGRGNFPPRFSGLQFPNYSSELNVNALELDDSALYLCASSPGLRREQHFGPGTRLTVL.

The table lists this clonotype with many counts. V usage is TRBV20-1 and J usage is TRBJ2-3; 9 nucleotides align to TRBD1. Germline V gene sequence: CDR1 DFQATT, CDR2 SNEGSKA (reference sequence). The CDR3 spans 16 residues. Losses at the gene ends were 5 bases for V and 4 bases for J; bases not matched to a gene: 13. The CDR3 DNA follows: TGCAGTGCTGGAACTACCGGGACAGGGCAGGCAGATACGCAGTATTTT. This gives the protein CSAGTTGTGQADTQYF.

In its sample, this clonotype was seen many times. V usage is TRBV30 and J usage is TRBJ1-2; tentative D call: TRBD1 (6 bases). This CDR3 comprises 13 residues. CDR1 is GTSNPN and CDR2 is SVGIG in the germline V gene (reference sequence). The V and J ends lost 3 bases and 5 bases respectively, with 13 bases between them. In DNA, the CDR3 is TGTGCCTGGAGCCCCGCAGGGGATTATGGCTACACCTTC. Protein sequence: CAWSPAGDYGYTF.

This clonotype was detected many times. The chain uses TRBV3-1 and TRBJ2-1; a weak D match, TRBD1 (5 bases). CDR1 and CDR2 from the germline V gene are LGHDT and YNNKEL (reference sequence). This CDR3 contains 13 residues. Trimming removed 2 bases from V and 7 bases from J, with 9 bases in between. In nucleotides, the CDR3 is TGTGCCAGCAGCCAATATACAGGAAATGAGCAGTTCTTC. This encodes CASSQYTGNEQFF.

Turning to this clonotype: This sequence is one base from a far larger clone and is likely a read error. The V and J genes are TRBV5-1 and TRBJ2-7; 11 bases agree with TRBD2. J lost 7 bases, V lost 4 bases, and 10 bases had no gene match. The CDR3 sequence is 15 residues long. CDR1 is SGHRS, CDR2 YFSETQ, per germline. Here the CDR3 DNA reads TGCGCCAGCAGCGGACTAGCGGGCTCCTACAATGAGCAGTACTTC. Protein product: CASSGLAGSYNEQYF. The full variable domain, its missing parts supplied by reference TRBV5-1 and TRBJ2-7, is KAGVTQTPRYLIKTRGQQVTLSCSPISGHRSVSWYQQTPGQGLQFLFEYFSETQRNKGNFPGRFSGRQFSNSRSEMNVSTLELGDSALYLCASSGLAGSYNEQYFGPGTRLTVT.